Below are 11 T cell receptor beta chains sequenced from a single sample in a study of cytomegalovirus exposure and HLA in healthy donors. The data were produced by immunoSEQ multiplex PCR, yet TCRdb's version contains in-frame clones alone and is incomplete. The sample lists 98,000 or so clones, 95% occurring once. Sequenced: PBMCs. These receptors all come from a woman younger than 35 in good health and CMV-seronegative.

V is TRBV28 and J is TRBJ2-7; tentative D call: TRBD1 (6 bases). The CDR3 totals 17 residues. The germline gives CDR1 MDHEN, CDR2 SYDVKM. Trimming cost V 5 bases and J 3 bases, with 23 bases left between them. CDR3 residues: CASSKQGASLGIYEQYF. The CDR3 coding sequence is TGTGCCAGCAGTAAACAGGGCGCGAGCTTAGGTATCTACGAGCAGTACTTC. The full variable domain, with the rest looked up from reference TRBV28 and TRBJ2-7, is DVKVTQSSRYLVKRTGEKVFLECVQDMDHENMFWYRQDPGLGLRLIYFSYDVKMKEKGDIPEGYSVSREKKERFSLILESASTNQTSMYLCASSKQGASLGIYEQYFGPGTRLTVT.

The chain joins TRBV4-2 to TRBJ1-1; tentatively, D is TRBD1 (6 bases). The CDR3 spans 13 residues. With 7 bases removed from V and 1 base from J, the gap between germline ends came to 10 bases. Germline V gives CDR1 LGHNA, CDR2 YNFKEQ. CDR3 protein: CASTPQGNTEAFF. Here the CDR3 DNA reads TGTGCCAGCACCCCACAGGGGAACACTGAAGCTTTCTTT.

The genes are TRBV6-5 and TRBJ1-2; unclear D gene. The CDR3 totals 13 residues. Trimming shortened V by 5 bases and J by 4 bases, and 11 bases separated the two germline ends. CDR1 is MNHEY, CDR2 SVGAGI, per germline. DNA for the CDR3: TGTGCCAGCAGTATGGCCCCGCTCTATGGCTACACCTTC. Translating it yields CASSMAPLYGYTF.

This chain connects TRBV25-1 to TRBJ2-3; 10 bases line up with TRBD2. J was trimmed by 4 bases and V by 4 bases; bases with no gene match: 8. This CDR3 has 16 amino acids. Germline lookup yields CDR1 MGHDK and CDR2 SYGVNS. The CDR3, as DNA: TGTGCCAGCAGTGCTATAGCGGGGGGTCATGCAGATACGCAGTATTTT. Amino acid sequence: CASSAIAGGHADTQYF.

This sequence joins TRBV27 and TRBJ2-5, with D unresolved. The CDR3 spans 13 residues. V lost 3 bases, J lost 4 bases, and 9 bases lay in between. Per the germline V gene, CDR1 is MNHEY and CDR2 is SMNVEV (reference sequence). The CDR3 DNA sequence: TGTGCCAGCAGTTTTTTCTCCGGAGAGACCCAGTACTTC. Its protein is CASSFFSGETQYF.

This chain connects TRBV5-6 to TRBJ1-1, with D perhaps TRBD1 (6 bases). The CDR3 has 14 residues. V dropped 4 bases and J dropped 10 bases, with 20 bases sitting between them. Germline CDR1 SGHDT, CDR2 YYEEEE. CDR3 loop: CASSASTGTSIAFF. Here the CDR3 DNA reads TGTGCCAGCAGCGCATCGACAGGAACTTCAATAGCTTTCTTT.

The J gene is TRBJ2-7, the V gene TRBV29-1, with D perhaps matching TRBD2 (6 bases). This CDR3 comprises 12 residues. CDR1 and CDR2 (germline): SQVTM, ANQGSEA. Trimming took 0 bases from V and 6 from J, leaving 9 bases between them. Here the CDR3 reads CSVEDPGVEQYF. The CDR3 DNA reads TGCAGCGTTGAAGACCCGGGGGTCGAGCAGTACTTC.

This sequence joins TRBV15 and TRBJ2-3; tentatively, D is TRBD2 (5 bases). V shed 0 bases and J shed 0 bases, with 16 bases lying between them. CDR3 length equals 18 residues. Germline-derived CDR1 and CDR2 are LNHNV and YYDKDF (reference sequence). CDR3 loop: CATSRDHRAGRSTDTQYF. The CDR3 DNA follows: TGTGCCACCAGCAGAGATCATCGTGCGGGCCGTAGCACAGATACGCAGTATTTT. Together with reference TRBV15 and TRBJ2-3, the CDR3 gives the full variable domain: DAMVIQNPRYQVTQFGKPVTLSCSQTLNHNVMYWYQQKSSQAPKLLFHYYDKDFNNEADTPDNFQSRRPNTSFCFLDIRSPGLGDTAMYLCATSRDHRAGRSTDTQYFGPGTRLTVL.

The rearrangement uses TRBV5-6 and TRBJ2-7; 9 bases align to TRBD1. Germline CDR1 and CDR2: SGHDT and YYEEEE. This CDR3 is built from 15 residues. Unmatched junction bases numbered 10, after V lost 3 bases and J lost 6 bases. Here the CDR3 reads CASSWDRALPGEQYF. In DNA form, the CDR3 reads TGTGCCAGCAGCTGGGACAGGGCGCTTCCCGGCGAGCAGTACTTC.

This clone has a single count. The rearrangement joins TRBV6-1 to TRBJ1-5, with D unclear. CDR3 length: 17 residues. Germline V lookup: CDR1 MNHNS, CDR2 SASEGT. The V gene lost 1 base and the J gene lost 1 base, with 14 bases spanning the gap. The CDR3 reads CASSEGGGLQSNQPQHF. The CDR3 nucleotides read TGTGCCAGCAGTGAAGGGGGAGGCCTTCAAAGCAATCAGCCCCAGCATTTT.

This chain joins TRBV6-5 and TRBJ2-7; tentatively, D is TRBD2 (5 bases). CDR1 and CDR2 (germline): MNHEY, SVGAGI. The CDR3 totals 14 residues. Trimming cost V 8 bases and J 6 bases, with 20 bases left between them. The CDR3 loop is CASGPNSRGTEQYF. DNA for the CDR3: TGTGCCAGCGGCCCTAACTCTCGGGGTACCGAGCAGTACTTC.